The following is a T cell receptor (beta chain) sequence with its context. The entry originates in a study of blood T cell repertoires in COVID-19. Repertoires were generated with immunoSEQ multiplex PCR, while TCRdb's copy carries only in-frame clones and drops some. The table shows some 200,000 clones, with about nine tenths occurring only once. V was clipped by 3 bases and J by 0 bases; unmatched bases: 10. The CDR3 is 18 residues long. The germline CDR1 and CDR2 sequences are DFQATT and SNEGSKA (reference sequence). The clonotype comes from a woman in her 30s who had recovered from COVID-19. The chain is built from TRBV20-1 and TRBJ2-4; 11 bases match TRBD2. The source material was PBMCs or T cells enriched from blood (not recorded which). CDR3 protein: CSASYSSGGPLAKNIQYF. The CDR3 DNA follows: TGCAGTGCTAGTTATTCTAGCGGGGGGCCTCTAGCCAAAAACATTCAGTACTTC.